The following is a T cell receptor beta chain sequence with its context. The entry originates in a study of blood T cell repertoires in COVID-19. Study details: Specimens from acute and convalescent COVID-19 originated in the United States, Italy and Spain. T cells, B-cell-depleted T cells, or PBMCs supplied cDNA or gDNA.

The length of the CDR3 is 17 residues. Germline lookup yields CDR1 MGHRA and CDR2 YSYEKL. V shed 4 bases and J 0 bases; nucleotides not matched to a gene: 9. Original data processing: Estimation of nucleated cell counts relied on the amplification of reference gene primers. Clones were read by immunoSEQ multiplex PCR, and TCRdb kept only the in-frame ones, dropping some. Clone size and the V and J calls come from that table; the DNA yielded D and trimming. Found here are about 100,000 clones, more than 75% of them singletons; the top ten hold 9.5% to 15%. The chain joins TRBV4-1 to TRBJ2-1; 7 bases agree with TRBD2. The sequence derives from a human donor in a cohort sampled during active COVID-19. Input material: peripheral blood. The CDR3 nucleotides read TGCGCCAGCAGCCCGGGGGGAGGGAAGAGCTCCTACAATGAGCAGTTCTTC. Its protein is CASSPGGGKSSYNEQFF.